This T cell receptor (beta chain) was sequenced for a study of vaccination and CD4 T cells after COVID-19. Study-level information: The convalescent population consisted of six males and four females, two of whom were of Hispanic ethnicity.

Between the trimmed V and J ends, which lost 7 bases and 0 bases, there was a span of 9 bases. This CDR3 has 13 amino acids. CDR1 is LNHDA and CDR2 is SQIVND in the germline V gene (reference sequence). Stated treatment: roughly 10-day PBMC culture with coronavirus spike peptide pools or control peptides (ViraFEST assay). Expansion of antigen-specific T cells with peptide pools by ViraFEST preceded sequencing of TCRs. This clonotype was seen a handful of times. Its antigen is still unknown. At the Johns Hopkins FTIC core, DNA taken from cultured CD4+ T cells was sequenced by way of the Oncomine TCR Beta short-read assay. MiXCR was run by TCRdb on the PCR reads, yielding one entry per CDR3 protein. The table shows 9,500 to 12,000 distinct CDR3 sequences, with less than 65% occurring only once.

Material: CD4+ T cells from blood, cultured in vitro. The TCR originated in a human donor who had recovered from COVID-19. The chain carries TRBV19 and TRBJ1-2; D is uncertain. CDR3 residues: CASNSRPNYGYTF. As DNA, the CDR3 is TGTGCCAGTAATTCTAGGCCTAACTATGGCTACACCTTC. Looking up the rest from reference TRBV19 and TRBJ1-2 gives the full variable domain: DGGITQSPKYLFRKEGQNVTLSCEQNLNHDAMYWYRQDPGQGLRLIYYSQIVNDFQKGDIAEGYSVSREKKESFPLTVTSAQKNPTAFYLCASNSRPNYGYTFGSGTRLTVV.